This TCR beta chain derives from a study of cytomegalovirus exposure and HLA in healthy donors. Researchers ran the PCR with 60 Vbeta and 13 Jbeta primers. Data came from immunoSEQ multiplex PCR; TCRdb stores just in-frame clones and leaves some out. The sample has about 130,000 clones, around 72% seen once. Details on this clone: Its target is unknown.

Study outcomes and limitations: A missense variant in DCLRE1C was later tied to TCR beta V- and J-gene trimming. Productive rates of about 87% or about 30% were seen for most TCR beta V segments in an earlier analysis.

Input material: PBMCs. The clonotype originates from a human donor in good health.

CDR3 DNA sequence: TGTGCCAGCACCCCTAAACAGGGGGCGAACACCGGGGAGCTGTTTTTT. Encoded protein: CASTPKQGANTGELFF. The chain couples TRBV2 to TRBJ2-2; 8 bases match TRBD1. Per the germline V gene, CDR1 is SNHLY and CDR2 is FYNNEI. The V gene end was trimmed by 7 bases and the J gene end by 0 bases; junction bases not matched to a gene: 7. The CDR3 covers 16 residues.